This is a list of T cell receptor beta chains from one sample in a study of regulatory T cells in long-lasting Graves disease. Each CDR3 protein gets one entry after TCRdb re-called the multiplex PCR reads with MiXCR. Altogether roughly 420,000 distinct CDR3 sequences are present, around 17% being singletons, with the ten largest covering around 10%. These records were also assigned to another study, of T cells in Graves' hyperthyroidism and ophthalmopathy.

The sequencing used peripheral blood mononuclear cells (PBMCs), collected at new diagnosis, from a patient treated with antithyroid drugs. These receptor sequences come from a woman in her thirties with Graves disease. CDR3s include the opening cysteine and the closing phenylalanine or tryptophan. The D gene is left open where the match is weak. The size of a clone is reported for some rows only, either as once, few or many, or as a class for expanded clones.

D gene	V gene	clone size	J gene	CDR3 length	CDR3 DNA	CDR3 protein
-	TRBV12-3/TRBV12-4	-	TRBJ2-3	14	TGTGCCAGCAGTTTAACAGAAGGGACAGATACGCAGTATTTT	CASSLTEGTDTQYF
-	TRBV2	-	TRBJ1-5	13	TGTGCCAGCAGTTCGAGGAGTGGTCAGCCCCAGCATTTT	CASSSRSGQPQHF
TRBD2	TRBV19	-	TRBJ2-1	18	TGTGCCAGTAGTACATATTGGGCGGGAGGGAGCTCCTACAATGAGCAGTTCTTC	CASSTYWAGGSSYNEQFF
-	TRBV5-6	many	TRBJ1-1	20	TGTGCCAGCAGCTTGGCTCTGCCCCCAGGGGCCAGAACCGAGGACACTGAAGCTTTCTTT	CASSLALPPGARTEDTEAFF
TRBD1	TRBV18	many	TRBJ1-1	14	TGTGCCAGCTCACCACAAGACAGGGGACCCGAAGCTTTCTTT	CASSPQDRGPEAFF
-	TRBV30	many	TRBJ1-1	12	TGTGCCTGGAGTGACCAAAACACTGAAGCTTTCTTT	CAWSDQNTEAFF
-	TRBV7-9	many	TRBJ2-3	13	TGTGCCAGCAGCTTGGCCAGGGAAGATACGCAGTATTTT	CASSLAREDTQYF
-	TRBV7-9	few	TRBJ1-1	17	TGTGCCAGCAGCCCTCGGCAGCTCTTGAATTCGAACACTGAAGCTTTCTTT	CASSPRQLLNSNTEAFF
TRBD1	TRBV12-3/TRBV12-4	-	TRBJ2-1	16	TGTGCCAGCAGTTCCCAGGGGGCGGGATCCTACAATGAGCAGTTCTTC	CASSSQGAGSYNEQFF
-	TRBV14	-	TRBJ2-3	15	TGTGCCAGCAGCCAAGATGTGTGGGGATTAGATACGCAGTATTTT	CASSQDVWGLDTQYF
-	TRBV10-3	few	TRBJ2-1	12	TGTGCCATAGGGGGGGCGTGGGATGAGCAGTTCTTC	CAIGGAWDEQFF
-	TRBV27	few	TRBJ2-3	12	TGTGCCAGCAGCGTGGGGCCAGATACGCAGTATTTT	CASSVGPDTQYF
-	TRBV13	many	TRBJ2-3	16	TGTGCCAGCAGCTCCCTCACGCGGGAAAGCACAGATACGCAGTATTTT	CASSSLTRESTDTQYF
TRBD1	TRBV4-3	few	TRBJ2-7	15	TGCGCCAGCAGCCGAGGGACAGGGATGATCGACGAGCAGTACTTC	CASSRGTGMIDEQYF
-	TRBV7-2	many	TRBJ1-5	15	TGTGCCAGCAGTGATACAGGTTATAGCAATCAGCCCCAGCATTTT	CASSDTGYSNQPQHF
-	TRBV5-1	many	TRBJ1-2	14	TGCGCCAGCAGTTCAACCACTCCGGGCTATGGCTACACCTTC	CASSSTTPGYGYTF
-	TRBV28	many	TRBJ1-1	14	TGTGCCAGCAGTCAGTCGTGGGCCCCTAGTGAAGCTTTCTTT	CASSQSWAPSEAFF
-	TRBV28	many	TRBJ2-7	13	TGTGCCAGCAGTATACTAGGAGACTACGAGCAGTACTTC	CASSILGDYEQYF
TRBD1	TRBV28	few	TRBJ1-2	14	TGTGCCAGCAGTGTTACAGGGGGCGCTTATGGCTACACCTTC	CASSVTGGAYGYTF
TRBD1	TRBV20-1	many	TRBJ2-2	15	TGCAGTGCTAAGCTACAGGGGAAATGGGCCGGGGAGCTGTTTTTT	CSAKLQGKWAGELFF
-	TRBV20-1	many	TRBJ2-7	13	TGCAGTGCTAGAGGGCCGGCTACTACCGAGCAGTACTTC	CSARGPATTEQYF
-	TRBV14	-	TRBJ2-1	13	TGTGCCAGCAGCGCGAGCTCCTACAATGAGCAGTTCTTC	CASSASSYNEQFF
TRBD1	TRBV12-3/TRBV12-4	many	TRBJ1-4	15	TGTGCCAGCAGAGTTAGCGGGACAGGGGATGAAAAACTGTTTTTT	CASRVSGTGDEKLFF
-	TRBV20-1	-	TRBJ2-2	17	TGCAGTGCTAGGTCAATATACGGGCAGGGGATCACCGGGGAGCTGTTTTTT	CSARSIYGQGITGELFF
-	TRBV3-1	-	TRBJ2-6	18	TGTGCCAGCAGCCAAGTCGGGGTTACGAGTCTTGGGGCCAACGTCCTGACTTTC	CASSQVGVTSLGANVLTF
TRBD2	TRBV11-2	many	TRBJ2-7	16	TGTGCCAGCAGCCTACCAAGGAAGCGGGGCTCCTACGAGCAGTACTTC	CASSLPRKRGSYEQYF